This passage covers 2 T cell receptor beta chains from one sample sequenced in a study of shared T cell receptors in the human thymus. Method: immunoSEQ multiplex PCR; TCRdb's copy keeps in-frame clones and lacks some. The table records more than 550,000 clones, around 87% of them present only once. These data are also associated with another study on human thymus T cells.

Sequencing input: thymocytes. The receptors shown here come from a boy under three years old with a congenital heart defect.

A few counts support this clone. The chain has TRBV28 and TRBJ1-1; a possible D gene is TRBD1 (5 bases). Trimming took off 3 bases at V and 7 bases at J, with 18 bases between the two ends. Germline V gives CDR1 MDHEN, CDR2 SYDVKM. This CDR3 has 15 amino acids. The DNA of the CDR3 is TGTGCCAGCAGTTTGGATCGTCAGGGTGGGATTGAAGCTTTCTTT. This codes for CASSLDRQGGIEAFF. The full variable domain, completed using reference TRBV28 and TRBJ1-1, is DVKVTQSSRYLVKRTGEKVFLECVQDMDHENMFWYRQDPGLGLRLIYFSYDVKMKEKGDIPEGYSVSREKKERFSLILESASTNQTSMYLCASSLDRQGGIEAFFGQGTRLTVV.

In this sample, this clone turned up once. This rearrangement joins TRBV4-3 to TRBJ1-4; D not certain. Per germline, CDR1 LGHNA and CDR2 YSLEER. V gave up 0 bases and J gave up 4 bases, with 18 bases separating them. This CDR3 is 18 amino acids long. CDR3 in amino acids: CASSQDTLGELSNEKLFF. The CDR3 DNA reads TGCGCCAGCAGCCAAGATACCCTCGGGGAGTTAAGTAATGAAAAACTGTTTTTT.